The 3 T cell receptor beta chains in this list originate from one sample, sequenced in a study of T cells after yellow fever vaccination. MiXCR, run by TCRdb on the 5' RACE reads, gives a single entry per CDR3 protein. The sample lists 600,000 to 750,000 distinct CDR3 sequences, over 9% occurring once. The sequences come from PBMCs, collected on the day of the yellow fever booster vaccination. These receptors were collected from a man aged 25 to 40 who received the YFV17D yellow fever vaccine.

This clonotype was detected a few times. The V call is TRBV5-1, the J call TRBJ2-3; tentative D call: TRBD2 (5 bases). Germline V gene data show CDR1 as SGHRS and CDR2 as YFSETQ. The CDR3 has 16 residues. Between the trimmed V and J ends, which lost 1 base and 0 bases, there was a span of 12 bases. The CDR3 sequence is CASSLPSGQSTDTQYF. In DNA, the CDR3 is TGCGCCAGCAGCTTGCCCAGCGGCCAAAGCACAGATACGCAGTATTTT.

This sequence joins TRBV20-1 and TRBJ2-7, with no clear D. The CDR3 length is 13 residues. The germline V gene encodes CDR1 DFQATT and CDR2 SNEGSKA (reference sequence). Deletions cut 3 bases from V and 3 bases from J, with 12 bases between. The CDR3 coding sequence is TGCAGTGCTAGTCTCGGGTCAGGCTACGAGCAGTACTTC. This gives the protein CSASLGSGYEQYF.

There are a few counts of this clonotype. The chain couples TRBV28 to TRBJ2-7, with a possible D match to TRBD1 (5 bases). Trimming cost V 4 bases and J 2 bases, with 24 bases left between them. This CDR3 is built from 18 residues. Germline V lookup: CDR1 MDHEN, CDR2 SYDVKM. CDR3 coding DNA: TGTGCCAGCAGTTATCCCACCTTACGGCAGGGTGAAACCTACGAGCAGTACTTC. Amino acids: CASSYPTLRQGETYEQYF.